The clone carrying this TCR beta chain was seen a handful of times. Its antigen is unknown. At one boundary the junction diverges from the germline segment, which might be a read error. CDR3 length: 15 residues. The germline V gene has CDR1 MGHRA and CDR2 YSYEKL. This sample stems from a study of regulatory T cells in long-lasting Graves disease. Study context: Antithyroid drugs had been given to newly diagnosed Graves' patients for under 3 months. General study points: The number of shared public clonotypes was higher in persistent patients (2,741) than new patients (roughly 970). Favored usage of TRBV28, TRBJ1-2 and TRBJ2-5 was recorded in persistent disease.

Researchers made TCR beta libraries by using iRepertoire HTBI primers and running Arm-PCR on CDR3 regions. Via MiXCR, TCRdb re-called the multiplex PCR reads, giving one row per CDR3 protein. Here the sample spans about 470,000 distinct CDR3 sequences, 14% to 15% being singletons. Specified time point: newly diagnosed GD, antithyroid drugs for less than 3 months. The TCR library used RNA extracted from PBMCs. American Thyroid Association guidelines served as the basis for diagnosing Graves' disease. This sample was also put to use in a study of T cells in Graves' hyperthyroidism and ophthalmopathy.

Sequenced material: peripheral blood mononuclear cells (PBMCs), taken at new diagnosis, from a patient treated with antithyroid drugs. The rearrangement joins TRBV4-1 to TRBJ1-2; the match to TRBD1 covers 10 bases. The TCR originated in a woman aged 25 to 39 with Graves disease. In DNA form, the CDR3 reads TGCGCCAGCAGCCAACAGACAGGGGGCGCCTATGGTTACACCTTC. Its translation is CASSQQTGGAYGYTF.